The T cell receptor (beta chain) under discussion was sequenced for a study of neurological immune-mediated disorders. This clonotype was detected ten times or more. The V end lost 5 bases, the J end lost 2 bases, and 12 bases lay between the germline ends. The germline V gene encodes CDR1 ENHRY and CDR2 SYGVKD. The CDR3 covers 14 residues. With 10-nucleotide random UMIs included, cDNA was synthesized by 5'RACE. A single run covered 15-18 subjects with over 200 million TCR-beta sequences. TCRdb called the 5' RACE reads again in MiXCR, with one record for every CDR3 protein. The sample carries about 62,000 distinct CDR3 sequences, approximately 3.7% recorded once.

The chain uses TRBV10-3 and TRBJ1-1; TRBD1 is a possible D gene (6 bases). The sequence derives from a woman in her forties or fifties with multiple sclerosis. Sequencing was performed on PBMCs. As DNA, the CDR3 is TGTGCCATCAGTACCGGGACACCCAACACTGAAGCTTTCTTT. It yields the protein CAISTGTPNTEAFF.